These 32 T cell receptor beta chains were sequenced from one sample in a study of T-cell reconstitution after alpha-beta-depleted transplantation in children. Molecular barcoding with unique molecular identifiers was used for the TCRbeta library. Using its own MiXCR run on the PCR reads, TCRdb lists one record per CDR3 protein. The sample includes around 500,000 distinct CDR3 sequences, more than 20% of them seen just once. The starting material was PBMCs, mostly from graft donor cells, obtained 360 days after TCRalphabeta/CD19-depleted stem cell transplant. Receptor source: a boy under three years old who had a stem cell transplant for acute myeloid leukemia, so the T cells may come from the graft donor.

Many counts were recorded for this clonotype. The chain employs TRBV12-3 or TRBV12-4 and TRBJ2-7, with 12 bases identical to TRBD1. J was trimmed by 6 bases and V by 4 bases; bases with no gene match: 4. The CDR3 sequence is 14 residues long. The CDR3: CASSSGTGGVEQYV. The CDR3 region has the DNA TGTGCCAGCAGTTCAGGGACAGGGGGCGTCGAGCAGTACGTC.

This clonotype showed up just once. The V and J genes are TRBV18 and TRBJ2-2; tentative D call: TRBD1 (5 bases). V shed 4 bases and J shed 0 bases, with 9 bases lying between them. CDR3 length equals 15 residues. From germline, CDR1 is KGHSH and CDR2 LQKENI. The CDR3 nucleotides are TGTGCCAGCTCACAACAGGACCCGAACACCGGGGAGCTGTTTTTT. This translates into CASSQQDPNTGELFF.

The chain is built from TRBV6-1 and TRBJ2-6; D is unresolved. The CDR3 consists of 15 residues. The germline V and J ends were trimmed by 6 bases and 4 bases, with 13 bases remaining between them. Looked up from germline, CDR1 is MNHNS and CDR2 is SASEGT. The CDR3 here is CASSPWLDGANVLTF. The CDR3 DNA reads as TGTGCCAGCAGCCCTTGGTTAGACGGGGCCAACGTCCTGACTTTC.

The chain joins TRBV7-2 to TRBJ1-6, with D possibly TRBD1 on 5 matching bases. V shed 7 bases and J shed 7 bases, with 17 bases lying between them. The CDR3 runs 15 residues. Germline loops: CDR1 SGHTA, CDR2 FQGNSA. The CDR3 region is CASTHSGTLNSPLHF. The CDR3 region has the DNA TGTGCCAGCACCCATAGTGGGACGCTAAATTCACCCCTCCACTTT.

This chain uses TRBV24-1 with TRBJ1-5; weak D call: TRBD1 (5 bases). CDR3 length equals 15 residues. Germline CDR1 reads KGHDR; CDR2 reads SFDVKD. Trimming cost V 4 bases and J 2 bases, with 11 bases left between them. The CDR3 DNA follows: TGTGCCACCAGTGAGGGGCGGGTTGGCAATCAGCCCCAGCATTTT. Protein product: CATSEGRVGNQPQHF.

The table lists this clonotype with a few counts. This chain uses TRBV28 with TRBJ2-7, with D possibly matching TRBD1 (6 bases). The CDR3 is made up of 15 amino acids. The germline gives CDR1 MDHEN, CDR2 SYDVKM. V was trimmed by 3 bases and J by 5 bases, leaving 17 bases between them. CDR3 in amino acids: CASSLGGSGVDEQYV. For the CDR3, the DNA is TGTGCCAGCAGTTTGGGTGGGTCAGGGGTAGACGAGCAGTACGTC.

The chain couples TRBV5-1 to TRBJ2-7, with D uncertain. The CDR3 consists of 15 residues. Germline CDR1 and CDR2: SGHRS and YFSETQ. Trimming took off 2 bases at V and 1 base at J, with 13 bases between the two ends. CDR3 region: CASSFRPTLSYEQYF. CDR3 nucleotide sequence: TGCGCCAGCAGCTTTAGACCAACGCTTTCCTACGAGCAGTACTTC.

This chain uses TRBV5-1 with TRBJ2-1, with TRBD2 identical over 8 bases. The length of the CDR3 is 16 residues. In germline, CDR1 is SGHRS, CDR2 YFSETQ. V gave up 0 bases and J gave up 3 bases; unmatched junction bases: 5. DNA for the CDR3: TGCGCCAGCAGCTTGGCCGCGGGGGGCAACTACAATGAGCAGTTCTTC. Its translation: CASSLAAGGNYNEQFF.

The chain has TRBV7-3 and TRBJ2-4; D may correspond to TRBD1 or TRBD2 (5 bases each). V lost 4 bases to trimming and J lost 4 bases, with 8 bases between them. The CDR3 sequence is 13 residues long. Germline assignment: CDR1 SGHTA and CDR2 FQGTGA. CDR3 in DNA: TGTGCCAGCAGCTCGGGACCAAAAAACATTCAGTACTTC. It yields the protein CASSSGPKNIQYF.

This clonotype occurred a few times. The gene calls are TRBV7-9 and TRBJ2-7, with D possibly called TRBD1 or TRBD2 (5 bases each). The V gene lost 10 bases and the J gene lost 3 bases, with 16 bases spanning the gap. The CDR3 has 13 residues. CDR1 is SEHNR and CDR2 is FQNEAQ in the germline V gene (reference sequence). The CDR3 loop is CATKRGRDYEQYF. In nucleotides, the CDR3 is TGTGCCACCAAAAGGGGACGAGACTACGAGCAGTACTTC.

CDR3 nucleotides: TGTGCCAGCAGTGACCCCCGGGGGATATATGGCTACACCTTC. It translates to CASSDPRGIYGYTF. The gene calls are TRBV6-1 and TRBJ1-2; TRBD1 might be the D (5 bases). Per the germline V gene, CDR1 is MNHNS and CDR2 is SASEGT. The CDR3 is made up of 14 amino acids. V dropped 3 bases and J dropped 5 bases, with 13 bases sitting between them.

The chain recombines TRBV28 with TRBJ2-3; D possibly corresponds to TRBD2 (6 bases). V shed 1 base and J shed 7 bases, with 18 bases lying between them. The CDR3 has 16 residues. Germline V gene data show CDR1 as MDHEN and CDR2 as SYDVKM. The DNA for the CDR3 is TGTGCCAGCAGTTTATTCTCAGGGAGGACCTTCAATACGCAGTATTTT. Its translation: CASSLFSGRTFNTQYF. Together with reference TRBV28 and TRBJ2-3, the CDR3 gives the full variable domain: DVKVTQSSRYLVKRTGEKVFLECVQDMDHENMFWYRQDPGLGLRLIYFSYDVKMKEKGDIPEGYSVSREKKERFSLILESASTNQTSMYLCASSLFSGRTFNTQYFGPGTRLTVL.

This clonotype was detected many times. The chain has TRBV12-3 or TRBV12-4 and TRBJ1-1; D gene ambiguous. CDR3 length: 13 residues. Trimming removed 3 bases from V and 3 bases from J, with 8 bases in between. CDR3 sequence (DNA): TGTGCCAGCAGTTTTATTGGGGACACTGAAGCTTTCTTT. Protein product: CASSFIGDTEAFF.

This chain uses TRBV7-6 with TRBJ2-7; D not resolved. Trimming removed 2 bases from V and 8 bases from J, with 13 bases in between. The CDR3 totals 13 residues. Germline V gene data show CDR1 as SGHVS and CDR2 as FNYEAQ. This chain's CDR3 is CASSLTDGYQQYV. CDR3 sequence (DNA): TGTGCCAGCAGCTTAACCGACGGTTACCAGCAGTACGTC.

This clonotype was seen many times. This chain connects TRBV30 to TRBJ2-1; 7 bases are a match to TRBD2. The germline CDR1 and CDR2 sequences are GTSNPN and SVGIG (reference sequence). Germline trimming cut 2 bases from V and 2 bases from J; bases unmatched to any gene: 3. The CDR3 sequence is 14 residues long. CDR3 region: CAWSYGLAYNEQFF. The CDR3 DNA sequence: TGTGCCTGGAGTTATGGACTAGCCTACAATGAGCAGTTCTTC.

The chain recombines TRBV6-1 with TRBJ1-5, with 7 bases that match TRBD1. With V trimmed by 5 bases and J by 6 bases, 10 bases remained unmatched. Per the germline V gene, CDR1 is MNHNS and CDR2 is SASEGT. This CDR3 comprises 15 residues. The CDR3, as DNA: TGTGCCAGCAGTCCAACAGGGGACGTTGGTCAGCCCCAGCATTTT. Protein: CASSPTGDVGQPQHF.

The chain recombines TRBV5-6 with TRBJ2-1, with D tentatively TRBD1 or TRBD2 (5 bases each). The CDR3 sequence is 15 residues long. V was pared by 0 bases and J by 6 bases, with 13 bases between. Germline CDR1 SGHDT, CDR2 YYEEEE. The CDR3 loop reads CASSLVSGTLNEQFF. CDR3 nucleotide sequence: TGTGCCAGCAGCTTGGTATCAGGGACCCTCAATGAGCAGTTCTTC.

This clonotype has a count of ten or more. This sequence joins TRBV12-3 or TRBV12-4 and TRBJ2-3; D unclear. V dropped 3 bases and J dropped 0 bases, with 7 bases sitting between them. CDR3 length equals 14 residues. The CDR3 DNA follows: TGTGCCAGCAGTTTCTCAGCCAGCACAGATACGCAGTATTTT. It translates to CASSFSASTDTQYF.

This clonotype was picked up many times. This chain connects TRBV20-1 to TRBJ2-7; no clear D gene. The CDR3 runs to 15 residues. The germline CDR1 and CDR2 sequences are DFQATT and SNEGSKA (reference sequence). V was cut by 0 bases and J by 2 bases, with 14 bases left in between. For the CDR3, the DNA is TGCAGTGCTAGAGATGGGTCGGGTGCCACCTACGAGCAGTACTTC. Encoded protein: CSARDGSGATYEQYF.

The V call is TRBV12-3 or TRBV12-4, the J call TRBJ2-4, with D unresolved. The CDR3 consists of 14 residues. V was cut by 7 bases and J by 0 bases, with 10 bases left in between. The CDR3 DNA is TGTGCCAGCACCCTCAACTTAGCCAAAAACATTCAGTACTTC. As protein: CASTLNLAKNIQYF.

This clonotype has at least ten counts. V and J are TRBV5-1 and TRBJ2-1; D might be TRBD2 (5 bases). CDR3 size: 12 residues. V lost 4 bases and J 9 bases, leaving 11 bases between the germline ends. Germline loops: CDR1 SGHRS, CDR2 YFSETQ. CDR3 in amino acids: CASSLAGSEQFF. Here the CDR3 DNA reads TGCGCCAGCAGCCTGGCGGGCAGTGAGCAGTTCTTC.

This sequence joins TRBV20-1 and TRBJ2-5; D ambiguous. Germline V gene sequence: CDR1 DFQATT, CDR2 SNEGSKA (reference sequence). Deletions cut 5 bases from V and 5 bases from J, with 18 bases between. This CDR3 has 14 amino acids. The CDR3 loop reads CSAAKKQLGETQYF. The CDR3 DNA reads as TGCAGTGCTGCAAAAAAACAACTGGGGGAGACCCAGTACTTC.

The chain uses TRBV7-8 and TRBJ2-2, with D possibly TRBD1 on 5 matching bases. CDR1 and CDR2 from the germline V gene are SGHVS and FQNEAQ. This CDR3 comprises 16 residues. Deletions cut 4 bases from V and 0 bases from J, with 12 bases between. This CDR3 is CASSSTGFANTGELFF. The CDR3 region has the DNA TGTGCCAGCAGCTCTACAGGATTCGCGAACACCGGGGAGCTGTTTTTT.

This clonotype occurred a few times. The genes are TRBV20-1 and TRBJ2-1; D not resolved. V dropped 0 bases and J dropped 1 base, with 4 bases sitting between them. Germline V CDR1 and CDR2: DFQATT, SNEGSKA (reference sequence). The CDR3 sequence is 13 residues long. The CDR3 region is CSARDGSYNEQFF. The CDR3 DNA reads TGCAGTGCTAGAGATGGTTCCTACAATGAGCAGTTCTTC.

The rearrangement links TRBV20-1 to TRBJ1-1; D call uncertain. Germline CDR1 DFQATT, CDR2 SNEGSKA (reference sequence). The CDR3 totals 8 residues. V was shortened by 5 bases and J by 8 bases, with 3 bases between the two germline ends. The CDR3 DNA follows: TGCAGTGCTCCCGAAGCTTTCTTT. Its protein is CSAPEAFF.

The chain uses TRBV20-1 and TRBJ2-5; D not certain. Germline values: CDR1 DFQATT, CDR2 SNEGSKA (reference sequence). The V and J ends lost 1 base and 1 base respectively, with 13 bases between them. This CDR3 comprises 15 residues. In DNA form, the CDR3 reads TGCAGTGCTAGAGCCGCCCAAGGACCCCAAGAGACCCAGTACTTC. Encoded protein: CSARAAQGPQETQYF.

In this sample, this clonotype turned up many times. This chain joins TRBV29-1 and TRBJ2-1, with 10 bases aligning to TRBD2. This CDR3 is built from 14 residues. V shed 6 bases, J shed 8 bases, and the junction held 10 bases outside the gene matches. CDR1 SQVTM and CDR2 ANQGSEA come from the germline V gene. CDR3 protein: CSVHGERGGDEQFF. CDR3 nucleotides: TGCAGCGTACACGGGGAGCGGGGGGGCGATGAGCAGTTCTTC.

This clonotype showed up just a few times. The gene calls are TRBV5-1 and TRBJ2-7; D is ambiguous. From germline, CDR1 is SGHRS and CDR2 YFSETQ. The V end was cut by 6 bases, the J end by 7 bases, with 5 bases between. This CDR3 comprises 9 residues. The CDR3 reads CASKGEQYF. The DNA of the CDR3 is TGCGCCAGCAAGGGAGAGCAGTACTTC.

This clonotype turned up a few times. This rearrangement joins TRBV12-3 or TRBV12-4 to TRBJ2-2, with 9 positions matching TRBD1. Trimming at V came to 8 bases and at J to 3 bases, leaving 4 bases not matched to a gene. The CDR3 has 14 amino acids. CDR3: CASDRDRDTGELFF. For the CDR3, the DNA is TGTGCCAGCGACCGGGACAGGGACACCGGGGAGCTGTTTTTT.

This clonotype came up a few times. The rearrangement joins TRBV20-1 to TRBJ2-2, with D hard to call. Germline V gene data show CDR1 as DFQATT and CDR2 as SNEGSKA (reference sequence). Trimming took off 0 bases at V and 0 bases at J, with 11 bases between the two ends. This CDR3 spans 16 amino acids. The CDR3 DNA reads TGCAGTGCTAGAGATTCGAAGGGTCCGAACACCGGGGAGCTGTTTTTT. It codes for CSARDSKGPNTGELFF.

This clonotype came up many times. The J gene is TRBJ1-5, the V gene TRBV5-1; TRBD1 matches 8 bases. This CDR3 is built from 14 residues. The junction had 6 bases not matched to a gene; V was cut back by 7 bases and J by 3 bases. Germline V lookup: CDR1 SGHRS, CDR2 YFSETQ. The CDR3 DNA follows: TGCGCCAGCCGAGGACAGGGCCCCAATCAGCCCCAGCATTTT. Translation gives CASRGQGPNQPQHF. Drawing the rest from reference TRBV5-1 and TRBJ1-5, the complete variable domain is KAGVTQTPRYLIKTRGQQVTLSCSPISGHRSVSWYQQTPGQGLQFLFEYFSETQRNKGNFPGRFSGRQFSNSRSEMNVSTLELGDSALYLCASRGQGPNQPQHFGDGTRLSIL.

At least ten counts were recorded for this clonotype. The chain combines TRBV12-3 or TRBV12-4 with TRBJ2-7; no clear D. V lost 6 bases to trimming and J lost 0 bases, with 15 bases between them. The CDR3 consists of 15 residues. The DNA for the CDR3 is TGTGCCAGCAGCGCCGGACGGTTAACCTCCTACGAGCAGTACTTC. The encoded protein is CASSAGRLTSYEQYF.